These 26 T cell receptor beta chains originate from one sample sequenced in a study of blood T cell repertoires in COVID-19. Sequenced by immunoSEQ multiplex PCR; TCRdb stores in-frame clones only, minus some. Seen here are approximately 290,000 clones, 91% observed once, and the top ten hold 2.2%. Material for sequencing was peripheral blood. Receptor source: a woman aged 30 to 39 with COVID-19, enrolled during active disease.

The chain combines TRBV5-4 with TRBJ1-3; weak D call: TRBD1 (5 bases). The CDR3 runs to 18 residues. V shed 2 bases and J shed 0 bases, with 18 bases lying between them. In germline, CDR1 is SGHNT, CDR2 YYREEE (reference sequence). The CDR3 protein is CASSFGGAQAASGNTIYF. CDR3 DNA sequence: TGTGCCAGCAGCTTTGGTGGGGCGCAGGCGGCCTCTGGAAACACCATATATTTT.

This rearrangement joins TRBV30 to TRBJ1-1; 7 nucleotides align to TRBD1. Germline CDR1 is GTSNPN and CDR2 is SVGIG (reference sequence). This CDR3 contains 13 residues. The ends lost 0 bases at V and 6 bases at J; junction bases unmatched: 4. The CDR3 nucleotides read TGTGCCTGGAGTGTGACAGGGCTAGCTGAAGCTTTCTTT. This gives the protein CAWSVTGLAEAFF.

CDR3 sequence (DNA): TGTGCCAGCAGCTTAGTTCTAGCGGGACCCCTGAACACCGGGGAGCTGTTTTTT. It yields the protein CASSLVLAGPLNTGELFF. The chain carries TRBV13 and TRBJ2-2, with 9 bases fitting TRBD2. Trimming took 1 base from V and 1 from J; bases not matched to a gene: 7. Per germline, CDR1 PRHDT and CDR2 FYEKMQ (reference sequence). CDR3 length: 18 residues.

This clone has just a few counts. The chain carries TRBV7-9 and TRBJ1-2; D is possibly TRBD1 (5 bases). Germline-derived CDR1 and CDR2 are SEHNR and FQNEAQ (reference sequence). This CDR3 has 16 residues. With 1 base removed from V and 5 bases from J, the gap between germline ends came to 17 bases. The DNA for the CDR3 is TGTGCCAGCAGCTTAGTTTTCAGGGCTTTAGAGTATGGCTACACCTTC. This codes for CASSLVFRALEYGYTF.

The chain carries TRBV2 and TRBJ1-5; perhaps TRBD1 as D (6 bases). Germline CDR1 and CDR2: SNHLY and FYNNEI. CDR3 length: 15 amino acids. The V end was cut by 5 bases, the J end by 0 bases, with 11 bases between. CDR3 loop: CASSRDRYSNQPQHF. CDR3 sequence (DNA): TGTGCCAGCAGTCGAGACAGGTATAGCAATCAGCCCCAGCATTTT.

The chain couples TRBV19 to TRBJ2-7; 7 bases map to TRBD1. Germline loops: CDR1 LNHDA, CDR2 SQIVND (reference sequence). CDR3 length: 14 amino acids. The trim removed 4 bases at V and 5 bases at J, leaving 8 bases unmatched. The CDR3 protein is CASSNRQGINEQYF. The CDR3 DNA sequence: TGTGCCAGTAGTAATAGACAGGGTATCAACGAGCAGTACTTC.

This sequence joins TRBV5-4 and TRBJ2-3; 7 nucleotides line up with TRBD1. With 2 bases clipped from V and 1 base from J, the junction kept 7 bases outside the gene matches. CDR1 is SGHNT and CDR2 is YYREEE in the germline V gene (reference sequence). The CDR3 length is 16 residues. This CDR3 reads CASSLYRGLGTDTQYF. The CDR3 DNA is TGTGCCAGCAGCTTATACAGGGGTTTAGGCACAGATACGCAGTATTTT. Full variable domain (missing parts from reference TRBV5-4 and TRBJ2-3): ETGVTQSPTHLIKTRGQQVTLRCSSQSGHNTVSWYQQALGQGPQFIFQYYREEENGRGNFPPRFSGLQFPNYSSELNVNALELDDSALYLCASSLYRGLGTDTQYFGPGTRLTVL.

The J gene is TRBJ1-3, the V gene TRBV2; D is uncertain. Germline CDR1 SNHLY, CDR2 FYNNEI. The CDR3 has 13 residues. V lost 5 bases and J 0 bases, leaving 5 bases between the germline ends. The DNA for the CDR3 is TGTGCCAGCAGTACAAGCTCTGGAAACACCATATATTTT. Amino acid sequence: CASSTSSGNTIYF.

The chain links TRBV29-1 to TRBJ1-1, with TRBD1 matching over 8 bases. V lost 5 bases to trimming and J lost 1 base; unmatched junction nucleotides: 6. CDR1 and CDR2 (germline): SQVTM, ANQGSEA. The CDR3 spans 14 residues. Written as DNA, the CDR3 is TGCAGCGTTTGGACAGGGAGGAGGAACACTGAAGCTTTCTTT. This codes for CSVWTGRRNTEAFF.

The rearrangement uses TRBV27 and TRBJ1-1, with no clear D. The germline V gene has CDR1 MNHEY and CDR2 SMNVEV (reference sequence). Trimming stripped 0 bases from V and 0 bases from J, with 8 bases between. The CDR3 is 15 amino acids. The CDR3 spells CASSLSLPVNTEAFF. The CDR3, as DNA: TGTGCCAGCAGTTTATCTCTTCCAGTGAACACTGAAGCTTTCTTT.

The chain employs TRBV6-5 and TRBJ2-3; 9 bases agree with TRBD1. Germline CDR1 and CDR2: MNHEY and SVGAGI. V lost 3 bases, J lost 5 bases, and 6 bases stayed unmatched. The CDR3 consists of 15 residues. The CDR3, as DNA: TGTGCCAGCAGTTATCTTGGACAGGGGAAAGATACGCAGTATTTT. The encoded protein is CASSYLGQGKDTQYF.

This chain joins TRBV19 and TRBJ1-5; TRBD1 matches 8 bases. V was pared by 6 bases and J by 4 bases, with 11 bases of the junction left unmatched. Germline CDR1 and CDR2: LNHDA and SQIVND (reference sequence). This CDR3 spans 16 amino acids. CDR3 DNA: TGTGCCAGTAGACGTAGAGGACAGGGAGAGAATCAGCCCCAGCATTTT. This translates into CASRRRGQGENQPQHF.

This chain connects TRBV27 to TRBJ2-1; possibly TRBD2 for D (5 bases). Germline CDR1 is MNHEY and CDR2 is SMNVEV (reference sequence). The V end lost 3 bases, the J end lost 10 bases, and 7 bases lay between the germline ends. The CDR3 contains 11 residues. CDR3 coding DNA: TGTGCCAGCAGTTTCTCGGGGGAGCAGTTCTTC. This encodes CASSFSGEQFF.

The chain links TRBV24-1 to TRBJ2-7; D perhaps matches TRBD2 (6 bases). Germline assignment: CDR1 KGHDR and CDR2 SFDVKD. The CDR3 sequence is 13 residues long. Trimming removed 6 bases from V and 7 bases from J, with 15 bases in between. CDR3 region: CATSPGLKREQYF. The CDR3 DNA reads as TGTGCCACCAGTCCGGGACTTAAGCGGGAGCAGTACTTC.

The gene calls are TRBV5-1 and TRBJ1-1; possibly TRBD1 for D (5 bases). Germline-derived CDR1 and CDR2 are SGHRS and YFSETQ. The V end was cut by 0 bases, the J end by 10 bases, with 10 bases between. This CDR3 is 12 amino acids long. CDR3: CASSLVGGSAFF. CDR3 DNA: TGCGCCAGCAGCTTGGTGGGGGGTTCAGCTTTCTTT.

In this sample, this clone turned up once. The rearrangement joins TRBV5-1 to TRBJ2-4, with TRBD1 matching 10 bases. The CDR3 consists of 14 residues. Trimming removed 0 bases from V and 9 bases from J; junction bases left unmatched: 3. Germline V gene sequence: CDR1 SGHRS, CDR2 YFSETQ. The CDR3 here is CASSLGQGAGIQYF. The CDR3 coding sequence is TGCGCCAGCAGCTTGGGACAGGGGGCAGGCATTCAGTACTTC.

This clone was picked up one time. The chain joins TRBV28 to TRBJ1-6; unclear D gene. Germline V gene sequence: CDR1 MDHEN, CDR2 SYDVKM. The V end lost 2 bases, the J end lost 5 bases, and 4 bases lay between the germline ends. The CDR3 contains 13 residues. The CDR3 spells CASSLPNNSPLHF. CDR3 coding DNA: TGTGCCAGCAGTTTACCCAATAATTCACCCCTCCACTTT.

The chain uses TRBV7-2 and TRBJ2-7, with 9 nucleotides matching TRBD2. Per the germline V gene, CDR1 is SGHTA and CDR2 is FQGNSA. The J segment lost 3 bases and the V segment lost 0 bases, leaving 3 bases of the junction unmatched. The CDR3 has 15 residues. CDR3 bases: TGTGCCAGCAGCTTAGCGATAGCGGGGGACTACGAGCAGTACTTC. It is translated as CASSLAIAGDYEQYF.

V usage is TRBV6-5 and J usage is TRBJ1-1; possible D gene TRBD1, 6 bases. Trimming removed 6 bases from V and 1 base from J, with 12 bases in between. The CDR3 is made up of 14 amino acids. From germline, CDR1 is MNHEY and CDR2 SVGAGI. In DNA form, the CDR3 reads TGTGCCAGCAGCCCGGGACACAGGAACACTGAAGCTTTCTTT. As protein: CASSPGHRNTEAFF.

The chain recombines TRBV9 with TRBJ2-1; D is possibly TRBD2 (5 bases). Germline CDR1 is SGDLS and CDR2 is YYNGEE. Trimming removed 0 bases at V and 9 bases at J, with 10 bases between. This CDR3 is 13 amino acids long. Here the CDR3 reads CASSVAGKGEQFF. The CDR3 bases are TGTGCCAGCAGCGTAGCCGGGAAGGGTGAGCAGTTCTTC.

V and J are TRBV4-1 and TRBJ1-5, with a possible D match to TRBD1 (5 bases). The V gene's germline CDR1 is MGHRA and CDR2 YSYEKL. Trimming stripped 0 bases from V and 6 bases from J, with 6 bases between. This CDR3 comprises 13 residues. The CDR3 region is CASSQDRGQPQHF. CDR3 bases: TGCGCCAGCAGCCAAGATAGGGGTCAGCCCCAGCATTTT.

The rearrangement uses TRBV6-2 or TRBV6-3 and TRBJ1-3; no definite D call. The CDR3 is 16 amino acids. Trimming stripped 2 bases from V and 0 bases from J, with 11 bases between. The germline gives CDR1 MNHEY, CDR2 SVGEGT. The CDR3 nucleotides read TGTGCCAGCAGTTACCGGACTCCCAGCTCTGGAAACACCATATATTTT. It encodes CASSYRTPSSGNTIYF.

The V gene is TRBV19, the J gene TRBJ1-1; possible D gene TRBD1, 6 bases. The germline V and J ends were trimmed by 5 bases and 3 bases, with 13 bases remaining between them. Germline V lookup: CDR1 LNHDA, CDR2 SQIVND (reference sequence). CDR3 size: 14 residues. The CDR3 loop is CASSPGQSDTEAFF. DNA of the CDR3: TGTGCCAGTAGTCCAGGACAGTCGGACACTGAAGCTTTCTTT.

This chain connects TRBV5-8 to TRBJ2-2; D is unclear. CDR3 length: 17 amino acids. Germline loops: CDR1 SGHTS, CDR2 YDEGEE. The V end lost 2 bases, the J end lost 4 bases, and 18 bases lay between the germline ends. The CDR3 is CASSLTTANDGTGELFF. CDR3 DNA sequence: TGTGCCAGCAGCTTAACCACCGCGAACGATGGCACCGGGGAGCTGTTTTTT.

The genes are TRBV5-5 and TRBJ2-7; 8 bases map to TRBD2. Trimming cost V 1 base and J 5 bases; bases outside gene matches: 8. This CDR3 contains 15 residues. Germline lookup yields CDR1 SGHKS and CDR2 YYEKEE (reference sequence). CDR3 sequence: CASSLNPGRGDEQYF. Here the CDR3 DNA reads TGTGCCAGCAGCTTGAATCCCGGGAGGGGCGACGAGCAGTACTTC.

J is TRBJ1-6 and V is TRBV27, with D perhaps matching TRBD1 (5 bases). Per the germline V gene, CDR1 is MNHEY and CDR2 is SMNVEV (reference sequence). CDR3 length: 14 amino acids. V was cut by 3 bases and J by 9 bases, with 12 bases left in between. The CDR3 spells CASSFRDFSSPLHF. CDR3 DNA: TGTGCCAGCAGTTTTCGGGACTTCAGTTCACCCCTCCACTTT.